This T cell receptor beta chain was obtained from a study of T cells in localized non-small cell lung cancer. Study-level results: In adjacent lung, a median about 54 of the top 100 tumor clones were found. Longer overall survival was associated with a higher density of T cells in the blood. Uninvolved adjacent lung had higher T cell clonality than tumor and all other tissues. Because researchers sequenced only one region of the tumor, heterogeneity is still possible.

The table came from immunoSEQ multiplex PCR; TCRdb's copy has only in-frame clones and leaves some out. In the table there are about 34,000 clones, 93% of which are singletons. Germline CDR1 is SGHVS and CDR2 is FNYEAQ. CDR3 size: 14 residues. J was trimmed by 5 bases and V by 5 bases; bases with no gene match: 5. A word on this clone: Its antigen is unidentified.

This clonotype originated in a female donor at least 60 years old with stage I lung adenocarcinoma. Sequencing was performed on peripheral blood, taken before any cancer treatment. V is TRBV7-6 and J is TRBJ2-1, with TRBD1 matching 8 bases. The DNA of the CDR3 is TGTGCCAGCAGCACTTGGACAGGGAACAATGAGCAGTTCTTC. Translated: CASSTWTGNNEQFF.